The 10 T cell receptor beta chains below were found in one sample sequenced in a study of blood T cells in healthy people across ages. A second PCR of 7 to 11 cycles used a sample-barcoded 5' primer and a J-beta primer mix. TCRdb independently ran MiXCR on the 5' RACE reads; one entry per CDR3 protein. The sample contains 500,000 to 650,000 distinct CDR3 sequences, about 25% of which appear only once. The same specimen was also included in a second study, on T cells of mothers and their children.

The sequencing input was blood. Receptors originate from a boy younger than 10 in good health.

This clonotype showed up just a few times. The J gene is TRBJ2-5, the V gene TRBV3-1, with D perhaps being TRBD1 or TRBD2 (5 bases each). This CDR3 has 14 amino acids. V was clipped by 4 bases and J by 5 bases, with 14 bases between them. Germline loops: CDR1 LGHDT, CDR2 YNNKEL (reference sequence). CDR3 amino acids: CASSLIAGTETQYF. CDR3 bases: TGTGCCAGCAGCCTCATTGCAGGGACGGAGACCCAGTACTTC.

In this sample, this clonotype turned up a few times. This sequence joins TRBV20-1 and TRBJ2-7; D remains unclear. The length of the CDR3 is 14 residues. CDR1 and CDR2 (germline): DFQATT, SNEGSKA (reference sequence). Trimming took 0 bases from V and 5 from J, leaving 14 bases between them. This chain's CDR3 is CSARDFRGADEQYF. Here the CDR3 DNA reads TGCAGTGCTAGAGATTTTCGAGGCGCCGACGAGCAGTACTTC.

The chain is built from TRBV7-9 and TRBJ1-4; no clear D. The CDR3 consists of 12 residues. The germline V gene encodes CDR1 SEHNR and CDR2 FQNEAQ (reference sequence). V lost 2 bases, J lost 4 bases, and 2 bases lay in between. The CDR3 bases are TGTGCCAGCAGCTTATATAATGAAAAACTGTTTTTT. Translation gives CASSLYNEKLFF.

V is TRBV24-1 and J is TRBJ2-3; unclear D gene. Germline loops: CDR1 KGHDR, CDR2 SFDVKD. Trimming left V 4 bases short and J 6 bases short, with 13 bases between. The CDR3 is 14 amino acids. The CDR3 nucleotides read TGTGCCACCAGTGACCCCAATCGTCCGGATACGCAGTATTTT. Protein sequence: CATSDPNRPDTQYF.

There are a few counts of this clonotype. One junction end does not reproduce the germline sequence, and a read error may be involved. The chain recombines TRBV28 with TRBJ1-2, with D uncertain. CDR3 length equals 13 residues. Germline CDR1 is MDHEN and CDR2 is SYDVKM. The CDR3 here is CASSVTADYGYTF. CDR3 coding DNA: TGTGCCAGTTCGGTTACAGCTGACTACGGCTACACCTTC.

Only a few counts were recorded for this clonotype. The chain is built from TRBV2 and TRBJ2-7; 8 bases map to TRBD2. This CDR3 region has 15 residues. Germline-derived CDR1 and CDR2 are SNHLY and FYNNEI. The ends lost 7 bases at V and 6 bases at J; junction bases unmatched: 14. CDR3 sequence: CASKALAGRLGEQYF. In DNA, the CDR3 is TGTGCCAGCAAGGCATTAGCGGGACGCTTAGGCGAGCAGTACTTC. The full variable domain, its missing parts supplied by reference TRBV2 and TRBJ2-7, is EPEVTQTPSHQVTQMGQEVILRCVPISNHLYFYWYRQILGQKVEFLVSFYNNEISEKSEIFDDQFSVERPDGSNFTLKIRSTKLEDSAMYFCASKALAGRLGEQYFGPGTRLTVT.

Many counts were recorded for this clonotype. The chain employs TRBV4-3 and TRBJ1-2, with D perhaps TRBD1 (6 bases). CDR3 size: 13 residues. Germline CDR1 LGHNA, CDR2 YSLEER. The V end was cut by 2 bases, the J end by 8 bases, with 12 bases between. Written as DNA, the CDR3 is TGCGCCAGCAGCCAAATACAGGGTCGGGGCTACACCTTC. Encoded protein: CASSQIQGRGYTF.

The chain combines TRBV5-1 with TRBJ2-3; D is undetermined. CDR3 size: 14 residues. CDR1 and CDR2 (germline): SGHRS, YFSETQ. V was pared by 5 bases and J by 5 bases, with 15 bases between. CDR3 bases: TGCGCCAGCAGACGAAACCACGCCGGAGATACGCAGTATTTT. Protein: CASRRNHAGDTQYF.

This clonotype was observed a few times. This chain links TRBV10-3 with TRBJ2-4; 8 positions agree with TRBD1. Per the germline V gene, CDR1 is ENHRY and CDR2 is SYGVKD. The length of the CDR3 is 15 residues. V was pared by 5 bases and J by 0 bases, with 3 bases of the junction left unmatched. CDR3: CAISTGGPAKNIQYF. The CDR3 DNA sequence: TGTGCCATCAGTACAGGGGGTCCAGCCAAAAACATTCAGTACTTC.

The V gene is TRBV11-2, the J gene TRBJ1-1, with a tentative D call TRBD1 (5 bases). V lost 0 bases and J 2 bases, leaving 10 bases between the germline ends. The germline gives CDR1 SGHAT, CDR2 FQNNGV. The CDR3 consists of 15 residues. The CDR3 DNA is TGTGCCAGCAGCTTAGAGGCCAGGGTAAACACTGAAGCTTTCTTT. As protein: CASSLEARVNTEAFF.